One and the same sample provided the 20 T cell receptor beta chains below, sequenced in a study of blood T cell repertoires in COVID-19. Profiling relied on immunoSEQ multiplex PCR, and the TCRdb table lists in-frame clones only, not all of them. The data show about 130,000 clones, with about four fifths seen just once and approximately 3% held by the top ten. Sequenced sample: peripheral blood. The receptors were sampled from a woman older than 75 with acute or convalescent COVID-19.

The chain combines TRBV5-6 with TRBJ1-5; D is ambiguous. This CDR3 has 15 amino acids. Trimming removed 0 bases at V and 3 bases at J, with 10 bases between. Germline-derived CDR1 and CDR2 are SGHDT and YYEEEE. CDR3 in amino acids: CASSLALDYNQPQHF. CDR3 nucleotides: TGTGCCAGCAGCTTGGCGCTGGACTACAATCAGCCCCAGCATTTT.

This clone was detected only a few times. This chain connects TRBV18 to TRBJ1-2; 8 nucleotides align to TRBD1. Trimming cost V 0 bases and J 8 bases; bases outside gene matches: 17. Germline V lookup: CDR1 KGHSH, CDR2 LQKENI. The CDR3 has 18 residues. The CDR3 DNA reads as TGTGCCAGCTCACCACCGACTACCAGGGGGCTAGGGGCTAGAGGCTACACCTTC. Amino acid sequence: CASSPPTTRGLGARGYTF.

Only one count was recorded for this clone. This sequence joins TRBV7-6 and TRBJ2-7; weak D call: TRBD2 (5 bases). The germline CDR1 and CDR2 sequences are SGHVS and FNYEAQ. Trimming stripped 5 bases from V and 7 bases from J, with 15 bases between. This CDR3 has 13 amino acids. The CDR3 DNA reads as TGTGCCAGCAGCGAGTCTAGGAGGAGGGAGCAGTACTTC. Its protein product is CASSESRRREQYF.

The rearrangement uses TRBV6-2 or TRBV6-3 and TRBJ1-3, with no clear D. The CDR3 is 16 residues long. Trimming removed 0 bases at V and 0 bases at J, with 9 bases between. Per the germline V gene, CDR1 is MNHEY and CDR2 is SVGEGT. CDR3 amino acids: CASSYSILSSGNTIYF. CDR3 DNA: TGTGCCAGCAGTTACTCGATCCTGAGCTCTGGAAACACCATATATTTT.

The V call is TRBV5-6, the J call TRBJ2-2; 9 bases fit TRBD1. V lost 3 bases, J lost 3 bases, and 6 bases stayed unmatched. CDR3 length equals 16 residues. Germline CDR1 is SGHDT and CDR2 is YYEEEE. CDR3 nucleotide sequence: TGTGCCAGCAGCTCGCCGGGACAGGGTTACACCGGGGAGCTGTTTTTT. Its protein is CASSSPGQGYTGELFF.

V is TRBV19 and J is TRBJ2-5, with TRBD1 matching 7 bases. The V and J ends lost 2 bases and 9 bases, in that order; junction bases with no gene match: 15. The CDR3 has 16 residues. Germline CDR1 reads LNHDA; CDR2 reads SQIVND (reference sequence). DNA for the CDR3: TGTGCCAGTAGTATAATGATCGGGGACAGCCTACCTCCCCAGTACTTC. Translated: CASSIMIGDSLPPQYF.

The chain recombines TRBV7-9 with TRBJ2-2; 9 nucleotides match TRBD1. V shed 5 bases, J shed 3 bases, and the junction held 7 bases outside the gene matches. CDR3 length equals 16 residues. Germline V gene lookup returns CDR1 SEHNR and CDR2 FQNEAQ (reference sequence). The CDR3 bases are TGTGCCAGCAGCACCCGGACAGGGGACGACACCGGGGAGCTGTTTTTT. This gives the protein CASSTRTGDDTGELFF.

The chain recombines TRBV7-2 with TRBJ1-5, with TRBD1 matching 7 bases. Germline CDR1 reads SGHTA; CDR2 reads FQGNSA. Germline trimming cut 4 bases from V and 4 bases from J; bases unmatched to any gene: 7. The CDR3 loop spans 15 amino acids. The CDR3 DNA reads as TGTGCCAGCAGCTCCGGACAGGTGATGAATCAGCCCCAGCATTTT. This translates into CASSSGQVMNQPQHF.

The rearrangement links TRBV29-1 to TRBJ2-6; weak D call: TRBD2 (6 bases). CDR3 size: 15 residues. The germline V gene has CDR1 SQVTM and CDR2 ANQGSEA. V shed 3 bases and J shed 0 bases, with 9 bases lying between them. The CDR3 loop is CSVDGGNSGANVLTF. The DNA of the CDR3 is TGCAGCGTTGACGGGGGAAACTCTGGGGCCAACGTCCTGACTTTC.

This chain uses TRBV4-2 with TRBJ1-2; a possible D gene is TRBD1 (5 bases). This CDR3 has 14 amino acids. V shed 4 bases and J shed 4 bases, with 13 bases lying between them. The germline V gene encodes CDR1 LGHNA and CDR2 YNFKEQ. CDR3 in DNA: TGTGCCAGCAGCCGGGGGGTTGACCTCTATGGCTACACCTTC. This codes for CASSRGVDLYGYTF.

This chain uses TRBV3-1 (or the pseudogene TRBV3-2) with TRBJ1-6, with 8 bases identical to TRBD1. The CDR3 length is 15 residues. Germline loops: CDR1 LGHDT, CDR2 YNNKEL (reference sequence). V shed 3 bases, J shed 9 bases, and the junction held 7 bases outside the gene matches. CDR3 sequence: CASSHRQGNGSPLHF. The DNA of the CDR3 is TGTGCCAGCAGCCACCGACAGGGGAATGGTTCACCCCTCCACTTT.

The gene calls are TRBV19 and TRBJ2-5; 9 bases align to TRBD2. The CDR3 has 14 amino acids. Trimming took 6 bases from V and 3 from J; bases not matched to a gene: 5. Looked up from germline, CDR1 is LNHDA and CDR2 is SQIVND (reference sequence). In DNA form, the CDR3 reads TGTGCCAGTAGGAGAGCGGGGGGCGAAGAGACCCAGTACTTC. Amino acids: CASRRAGGEETQYF.

This clone was seen a few times. The chain has TRBV5-4 and TRBJ2-3; 11 positions agree with TRBD2. Losses at the gene ends were 4 bases for V and 6 bases for J; bases not matched to a gene: 13. In germline, CDR1 is SGHNT, CDR2 YYREEE (reference sequence). The CDR3 covers 17 residues. This CDR3 reads CASSTKLAGGVGDTQYF. CDR3 nucleotides: TGTGCCAGCAGCACGAAGCTAGCGGGGGGAGTAGGGGATACGCAGTATTTT.

This chain connects TRBV11-2 to TRBJ2-3, with a possible D match to TRBD2 (6 bases). Per germline, CDR1 SGHAT and CDR2 FQNNGV. Trimming pared 6 bases from V and 1 base from J, leaving 11 bases between. The CDR3 is 14 amino acids. For the CDR3, the DNA is TGTGCCAGCAGGCGGGACTCCCGCACAGATACGCAGTATTTT. This translates into CASRRDSRTDTQYF.

With respect to this clone: At one boundary the junction diverges from the germline segment, which might be a read error. The chain combines TRBV7-3 with TRBJ1-5; 8 nucleotides line up with TRBD1. In germline, CDR1 is SGHTA, CDR2 FQGTGA. This CDR3 contains 16 residues. CDR3: CASSLTGGTGNQPQHF. In DNA, the CDR3 is TGTGCCAGCAGCCTAACAGGGGGAACGGGCAATCAGCCCCAGCATTTT.

This chain connects TRBV2 to TRBJ2-6, with 10 positions matching TRBD1. Trimming at V came to 7 bases and at J to 2 bases, leaving 5 bases not matched to a gene. The V gene's germline CDR1 is SNHLY and CDR2 FYNNEI. CDR3 size: 16 residues. The CDR3 nucleotides read TGTGCCAGCACGAGACAGGGGGCTGCTGGGGCCAACGTCCTGACTTTC. The encoded protein is CASTRQGAAGANVLTF.

V gene TRBV4-3 combines with J gene TRBJ1-2; the D gene is possibly TRBD1 (6 bases). Germline V lookup: CDR1 LGHNA, CDR2 YSLEER. V gave up 0 bases and J gave up 1 base, with 6 bases separating them. The CDR3 runs 14 residues. In nucleotides, the CDR3 is TGCGCCAGCAGCCAAGAACAGGGTAACTATGGCTACACCTTC. It codes for CASSQEQGNYGYTF.

The rearrangement joins TRBV7-9 to TRBJ2-7; TRBD1 matches at 9 bases. Germline loops: CDR1 SEHNR, CDR2 FQNEAQ (reference sequence). Trimming cost V 5 bases and J 3 bases; bases outside gene matches: 5. This CDR3 has 14 amino acids. CDR3 coding DNA: TGTGCCAGCAGCCAGGGACAGGGAGGCTACGAGCAGTACTTC. Its translation: CASSQGQGGYEQYF.

J is TRBJ1-2 and V is TRBV5-6; D perhaps matches TRBD1 (6 bases). Germline lookup yields CDR1 SGHDT and CDR2 YYEEEE. Trimming removed 0 bases from V and 3 bases from J, with 15 bases in between. This CDR3 has 16 residues. The CDR3 is CASSLVGQTNYYGYTF. In DNA form, the CDR3 reads TGTGCCAGCAGCTTGGTAGGACAGACCAACTACTATGGCTACACCTTC. Supplemented by reference TRBV5-6 and TRBJ1-2, the full variable domain reads DAGVTQSPTHLIKTRGQQVTLRCSPKSGHDTVSWYQQALGQGPQFIFQYYEEEERQRGNFPDRFSGHQFPNYSSELNVNALLLGDSALYLCASSLVGQTNYYGYTFGSGTRLTVV.

The V and J genes are TRBV7-2 and TRBJ1-1; TRBD1 matches 10 bases. This CDR3 has 11 residues. V was pared by 4 bases and J by 10 bases, with 0 bases of the junction left unmatched. Germline V CDR1 and CDR2: SGHTA, FQGNSA. CDR3 residues: CASSWDRGAFF. For the CDR3, the DNA is TGTGCCAGCAGCTGGGACAGGGGAGCTTTCTTT.